The rows below give T cell receptor beta chains drawn from one sample of a study of beta chain features in type 1 diabetes. The table came from immunoSEQ multiplex PCR; TCRdb's copy has only in-frame clones and leaves some out. The sample contains about 220,000 clones, 11% of which appear only once. The sequencing sample was made of central memory CD4+ T cells from blood. The source of these receptors is a man younger than 35 in good health. Each CDR3 is given without its conserved first and last residue. The order of the fields is V gene, J gene, CDR3 protein.

TRBV27	TRBJ1-5	ASSLRGSRNQPQH
TRBV7-9	TRBJ2-3	ASSLSAGGFGGTDTQY
TRBV27	TRBJ2-7	ASSFPLRPLY
TRBV15	TRBJ1-4	ATSGPAGMDEKLF
TRBV27	TRBJ2-1	ASSRWAGLNEQF
TRBV30	TRBJ2-6	AWSGGGAGANVLT
TRBV30	TRBJ2-7	AWSRFTGGSYEQY
TRBV30	TRBJ2-1	AWSGRADNEQF
TRBV4-3	TRBJ2-1	ASSSFVAISYNEQF
TRBV7-9	TRBJ2-7	ASSLGQGWTEQY
TRBV6-6	TRBJ2-5	ASAGQGSVRETQY
TRBV30	TRBJ2-1	AWTPTSYNEQF
TRBV7-9	TRBJ1-1	ASSGTEAF
TRBV7-3	TRBJ2-1	ASSLGTHYNEQF
TRBV7-2	TRBJ2-5	ASSLYRAQTQY
TRBV7-2	TRBJ2-7	ASSLDHVSYEQY
TRBV13	TRBJ2-5	ASSLAARASGSRETQY
TRBV5-1	TRBJ2-7	ASSLSVSYEQY
TRBV25-1	TRBJ2-6	ASSAAGANVLT
TRBV5-1	TRBJ2-2	ASSFGRTYTGELF
TRBV7-2	TRBJ2-5	ASSPDGYQETQY
TRBV29-1	TRBJ2-1	SVVGVRDKLYNEQF
TRBV30	TRBJ1-1	AWSVREVMNTEAF
TRBV25-1	TRBJ1-4	ASSAGQGVTNEKLF
TRBV30	TRBJ2-5	AWSEGARKTQY
TRBV7-9	TRBJ2-3	ASSLAGTGSGDTQY
TRBV7-6	TRBJ1-4	ASSLLGATNEKLF
TRBV7-9	TRBJ2-7	ASSRRGGASYEQY
TRBV11-2	TRBJ2-5	ASSSGLRGTQY
TRBV7-2	TRBJ2-5	ASSLVSVSEQETQY
TRBV11-3	TRBJ2-5	ASSFSTGTGETQY
TRBV5-5	TRBJ2-4	ASSGRTDLNIQY
TRBV2	TRBJ2-7	ASSDPGQGAYEQY
TRBV6-5	TRBJ2-7	ASSLQGDEQY